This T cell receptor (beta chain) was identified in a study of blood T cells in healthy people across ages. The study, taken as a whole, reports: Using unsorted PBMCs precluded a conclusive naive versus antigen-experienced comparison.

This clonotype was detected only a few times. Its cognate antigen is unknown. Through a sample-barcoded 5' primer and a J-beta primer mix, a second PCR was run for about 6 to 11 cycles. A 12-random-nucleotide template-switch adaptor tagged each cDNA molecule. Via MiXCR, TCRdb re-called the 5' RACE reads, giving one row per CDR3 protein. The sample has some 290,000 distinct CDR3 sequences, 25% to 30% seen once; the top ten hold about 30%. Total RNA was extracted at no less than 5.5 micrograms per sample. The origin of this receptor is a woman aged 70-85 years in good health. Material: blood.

The CDR3 region has the DNA TGTGCCAGCAGCTTAGCGGGACTAGCGGAAGAGACCCAGTACTTC. It yields the protein CASSLAGLAEETQYF. The J gene is TRBJ2-5, the V gene TRBV7-2, with 11 bases matching TRBD2. The CDR3 is 15 residues long. Per germline, CDR1 SGHTA and CDR2 FQGNSA. J lost 3 bases, V lost 0 bases, and 0 bases had no gene match.